This T cell receptor (beta chain) is from a study of cytomegalovirus exposure and HLA in healthy donors. This clone was recorded a few times. No antigen is known for it. The PCR was carried out with 60 Vbeta primers and 13 Jbeta primers. Using immunoSEQ multiplex PCR, the repertoire was profiled, and TCRdb retains in-frame clones only, with some absent. Here the sample spans approximately 150,000 clones, 80% being singletons. Study-level results: Analyses of presence/absence relied on an assumption of roughly uniform sequencing depth across donors. Specificity for CMV antigens was confirmed in vitro for three of the CMV-associated chains.

Germline loops: CDR1 MNHEY, CDR2 SVGAGI. The V and J ends lost 6 bases and 10 bases, in that order; junction bases with no gene match: 6. The CDR3 covers 11 residues. The chain employs TRBV6-5 and TRBJ2-7, with TRBD1 identical over 7 bases. The sequence derives from a middle-aged woman in good health and CMV-seronegative. The sequencing sample was made of PBMCs. CDR3 nucleotides: TGTGCCAGCAGCAATGACAGGGCACAGTACTTC. Its translation is CASSNDRAQYF.